The TCR beta chain described here comes from a study of blood T cell repertoires in COVID-19. The wider study: COVID-19 samples from acute and convalescent phases originated in the United States, Italy and Spain. T cells, B-cell-depleted T cells, or PBMCs supplied cDNA or gDNA.

The CDR3 is 13 amino acids. Germline CDR1 reads SQVTM; CDR2 reads ANQGSEA. Unmatched junction bases numbered 9, after V lost 6 bases and J lost 8 bases. Study processing details: By means of reference gene primer amplification, nucleated cell counts were estimated. Profiling relied on immunoSEQ multiplex PCR, and the TCRdb table lists in-frame clones only, not all of them. The V and J calls and the clone size are those of that table, but D and trimming were determined from the DNA. The sample gives roughly 71,000 clones, almost 85% of which show up once; roughly 9.2% is in the top ten. This clone has more than one count but fewer than ten.

The receptor was isolated from a man aged 45 to 65 with active COVID-19. Input material: peripheral blood. The chain recombines TRBV29-1 with TRBJ1-4, with 7 bases identical to TRBD1. The CDR3 nucleotides read TGCAGCGTGACCAGGGGGGCAGGGGAAAAACTGTTTTTT. Translated: CSVTRGAGEKLFF.